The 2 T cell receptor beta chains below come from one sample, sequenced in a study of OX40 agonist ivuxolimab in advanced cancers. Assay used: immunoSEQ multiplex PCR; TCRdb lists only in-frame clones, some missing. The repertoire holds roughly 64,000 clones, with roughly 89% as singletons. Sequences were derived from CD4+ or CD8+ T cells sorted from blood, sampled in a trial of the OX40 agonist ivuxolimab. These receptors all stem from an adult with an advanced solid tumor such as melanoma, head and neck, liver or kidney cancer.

In DNA, the CDR3 is TGTGCCTGGAGTGTACTAGCGGGAGGATCTGGGGAGACCCAGTACTTC. Translating gives CAWSVLAGGSGETQYF. This chain joins TRBV30 and TRBJ2-5; 12 nucleotides match TRBD2. V shed 0 bases and J 5 bases; nucleotides not matched to a gene: 7. Germline V gene data show CDR1 as GTSNPN and CDR2 as SVGIG (reference sequence). The CDR3 is 16 amino acids.

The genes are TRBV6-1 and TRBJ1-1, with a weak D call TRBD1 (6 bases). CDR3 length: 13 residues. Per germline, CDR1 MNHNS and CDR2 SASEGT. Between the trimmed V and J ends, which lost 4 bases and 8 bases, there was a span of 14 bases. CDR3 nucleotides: TGTGCCAGCAGTGGCCAGGGGCCCCGGGAAGCTTTCTTT. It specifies CASSGQGPREAFF.